The present TCR beta chain was sequenced within a study of blood T cell repertoires in COVID-19. This table comes from immunoSEQ multiplex PCR, and its TCRdb copy is limited to in-frame clones, with some not included. The table has some 90,000 clones, nearly 90% seen once. The CDR3 is 15 residues long. Per germline, CDR1 SGHAT and CDR2 FQNNGV. Trimming removed 5 bases from V and 7 bases from J, with 15 bases in between. This clone was seen only a few times. The receptor was isolated from a woman older than 75 with active or convalescent COVID-19. The sample consisted of peripheral blood. This rearrangement joins TRBV11-2 to TRBJ1-6; no firm D call. DNA for the CDR3: TGTGCCAGCAGCATCAGCGGTATGGGAAATTCACCCCTCCACTTT. Encoded protein: CASSISGMGNSPLHF. The full variable domain, rest sourced from reference TRBV11-2 and TRBJ1-6, is EAGVAQSPRYKIIEKRQSVAFWCNPISGHATLYWYQQILGQGPKLLIQFQNNGVVDDSQLPKDRFSAERLKGVDSTLKIQPAKLEDSAVYLCASSISGMGNSPLHFGNGTRLTVT.